This T cell receptor beta chain was documented in a study of shared clonotypes between healthy human individuals. As defined, naive CD8 cells were CD45RO-negative and positively selected for CCR7, with terminally differentiated effector memory CD45RA+ cells excluded. Germline CDR1 reads MGHRA; CDR2 reads YSYEKL. V lost 1 base and J lost 1; bases outside the gene matches: 5. This CDR3 region has 16 residues. The method was immunoSEQ multiplex PCR; TCRdb's version includes in-frame clones alone and lacks a portion of them. The table has about 2.1 million clones, roughly 95% seen once. Sequencing was done on a sample of naive CD8+ T cells from PBMCs. J is TRBJ2-7 and V is TRBV4-1, with 9 positions matching TRBD2. The TCR sequence derives from a man aged 18 to 30 in good health. Some clones in this sample may be carry-over from other donors' samples. Here the CDR3 DNA reads TGCGCCAGCAGCCAAGCCGGGCTAGCGGGGTCCTACGAGCAGTACTTC. Its protein product is CASSQAGLAGSYEQYF.